This section outlines one T cell receptor beta chain sequence together with its context. Its antigen is undetermined. This sample was taken from a study of cytomegalovirus exposure and HLA in healthy donors. Whole-study results and caveats: A previous analysis found most TCR beta V segments productive roughly 90% or roughly 30% of the time.

From germline, CDR1 is WSHSY and CDR2 SAAADI. This CDR3 contains 15 residues. V lost 0 bases and J lost 4; bases outside the gene matches: 2. Amplification used 60 Vbeta primers and 13 Jbeta primers. This table comes from immunoSEQ multiplex PCR, and its TCRdb copy is limited to in-frame clones, with some not included. The sample shows 100,000 to 150,000 clones, over 70% of them seen only once. This receptor was identified in a man younger than 35 in good health and CMV-seropositive. The rearrangement links TRBV10-2 to TRBJ2-3; 9 bases match TRBD2. Sequencing used PBMCs. For the CDR3, the DNA is TGCGCCAGCAGTGAGTCTAGCGGGAGTGCAGATACGCAGTATTTT. As protein: CASSESSGSADTQYF.